This TCR beta chain was observed in a study of beta chain features in type 1 diabetes (dated by TCRdb to the late 2010s). In the study overall: Mean age, gender distribution, total cell number and subset yield did not differ between patients and healthy donors. A total of around 100 million sorted cells were examined across all samples, and RNA yield correlated strongly with the number of cells per subset. The study compared TCRB repertoires of sorted circulating CD4+ T cell subsets between recently diagnosed type 1 diabetes patients and matched healthy donors. Naive and central memory subsets were obtained from all 30 or so donors, but regulatory and stem cell-like memory subsets were isolated from only 8 patients and about 8 healthy donors. General conclusions and limits of the study: Patients with type 1 diabetes made fewer insertions and deleted more nucleotides at VDJ recombination sites, implying thymic rearrangement abnormalities. Shorter templates might have been favored by PCR, but patient and control samples were amplified and corrected together, so both groups would have been affected equally by any skew. Naive, central memory and regulatory TCRB repertoires appeared more similar among patients than among healthy donors. A moderate but significant shortening of TCRB CDR3 length was observed in type 1 diabetes patients in all four CD4+ subsets. Because cDNA was sequenced instead of genomic DNA, highly expressing activated cells could be over-represented, though the groups showed no difference in activation or CD3 levels. Because the HLA sub-analyses included only small numbers of individuals, any influence of HLA type on TCRB rearrangement was left unresolved.

Each donor gave one peripheral blood draw, roughly 110 mL on average, collected into heparinised tubes. Naive, central memory, regulatory and stem cell-like memory CD4+ T cells were sorted on a BD FACSAria II using a panel including CD45RO, CCR7, CD25, CD127, CD95 and CD27. A purity above 95% was achieved for all sorted populations. PBMCs were separated immediately by Lymphoprep density gradient centrifugation and were stained directly, without being cultured. So that batch effects would be minimized, each experiment stained and sorted samples in pairs, pairing one healthy donor with one patient. This clone has only a few counts. The antigen it binds to is not known. Per-nucleotide qualities are absent, and no much larger clonotype sits a single base away. All of the isolated RNA was reverse transcribed with the High Capacity cDNA Reverse Transcription Kit, so expressed TCRB transcripts were sequenced. Deep immunoSEQ sequencing was performed on naive, central memory and regulatory T cell samples, with an average of around 3.4 million total reads per sample. Sorted cells were lysed in RLT buffer and RNA was extracted with DNase-treated RNeasy Micro or Mini kits, depending on cell number. Each cell subset was processed separately to prevent cross-contamination, with patient and healthy donor samples processed together. TCRB sequences were amplified from cDNA with the immunoSEQ multiplex PCR, producing 87-bp fragments spanning the CDR3 region. Sequencing of the amplicons was done on the Illumina HiSeq platform. The paper's processing steps were these. Synthetic template baselines were used to correct PCR bias computationally, reads within Hamming distance 2 were collapsed, and singletons that could not be merged were discarded. Reads were aligned against IMGT to assign V, D and J genes, CDR3 length and insertions or deletions at six rearrangement sites. Clonotype counts were normalized to sorted cell number within each subset before computing true diversity and Gini coefficients with the tcR R package. The overlap coefficient, calculated on TCRB nucleotide sequences, was used to measure repertoire sharing. Out-of-frame TCRB sequences from naive cells were analyzed to stand in for the pre-selection repertoire. This immuneACCESS table, as held by TCRdb, lists in-frame sequences with V and J called but not all clones. Of the missing ones, under half trace to an unresolved V gene in checked studies; the others have no known cause. V and J calls plus clone size are reproduced from that table; the DNA served to infer D and trimming. Recorded for this sample are under 300,000 clones; 11% of them occurred a single time. The top ten clones comprise over 0.015% of the sample.

For CDR1 and CDR2, the germline V gene (reference sequence) lists SEHNR and FQNEAQ. Reading from cysteine to phenylalanine, the CDR3 counts 16 amino acids. The DNA shown is the 48-base CDR3, in frame from base 1. Unmatched junction bases come to 5, with V trimmed by 5 bases and J by 0 bases. Recombination connected TRBV7-9 to TRBJ1-5, with TRBD1 matching 9 junction bases. Specimen: naive CD4+ T cells from blood. Explained via the paper, the cell subset or site label denotes: true naive CD4+ T cells. The sequence was collected from a man aged 25-45 years with type 1 diabetes. The nucleotide sequence is given as TGTGCCAGCAGCCCAGGGACAGGGAATAGCAATCAGCCCCAGCATTTT. Translated, this gives CASSPGTGNSNQPQHF.